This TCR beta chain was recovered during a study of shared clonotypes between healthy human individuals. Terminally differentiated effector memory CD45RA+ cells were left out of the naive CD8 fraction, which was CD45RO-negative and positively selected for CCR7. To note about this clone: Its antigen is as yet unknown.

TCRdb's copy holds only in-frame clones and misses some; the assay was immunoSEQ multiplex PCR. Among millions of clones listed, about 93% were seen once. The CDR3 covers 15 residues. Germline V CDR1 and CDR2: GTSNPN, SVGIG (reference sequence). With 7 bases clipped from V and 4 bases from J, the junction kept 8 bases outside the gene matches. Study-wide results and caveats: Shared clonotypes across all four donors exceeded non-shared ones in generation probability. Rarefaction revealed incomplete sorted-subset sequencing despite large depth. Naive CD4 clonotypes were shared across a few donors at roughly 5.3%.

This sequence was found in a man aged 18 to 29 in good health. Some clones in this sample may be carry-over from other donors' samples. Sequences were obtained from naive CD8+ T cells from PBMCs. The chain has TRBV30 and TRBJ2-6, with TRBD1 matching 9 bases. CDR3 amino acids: CAFRDRVLGANVLTF. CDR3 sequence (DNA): TGTGCCTTCCGGGACAGGGTGTTAGGGGCCAACGTCCTGACTTTC.